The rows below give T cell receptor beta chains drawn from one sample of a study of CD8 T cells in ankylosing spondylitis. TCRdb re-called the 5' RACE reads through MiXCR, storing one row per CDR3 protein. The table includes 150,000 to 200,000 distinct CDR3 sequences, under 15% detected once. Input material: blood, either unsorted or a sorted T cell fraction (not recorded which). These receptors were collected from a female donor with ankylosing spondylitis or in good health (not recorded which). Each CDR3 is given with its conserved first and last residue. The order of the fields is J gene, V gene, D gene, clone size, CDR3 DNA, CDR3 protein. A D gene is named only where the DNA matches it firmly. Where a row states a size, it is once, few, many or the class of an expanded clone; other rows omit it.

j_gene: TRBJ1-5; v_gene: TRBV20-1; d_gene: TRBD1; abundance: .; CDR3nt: TGCTGTGCTTTACCGGGACAGGGGATTTATAGCAATCAGCCCCAGCATTTT; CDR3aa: CCALPGQGIYSNQPQHF
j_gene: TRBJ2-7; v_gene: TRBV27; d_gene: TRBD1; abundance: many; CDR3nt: TGTGCCAGCAGCTTTACCGGGACAGGGGTCGAGCAGTACTTC; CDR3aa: CASSFTGTGVEQYF
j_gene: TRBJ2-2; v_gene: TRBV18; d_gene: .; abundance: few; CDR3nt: TGTGCCAGCTCACCTAGGCCCTCGAACACCGGGGAGCTGTTTTTT; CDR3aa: CASSPRPSNTGELFF
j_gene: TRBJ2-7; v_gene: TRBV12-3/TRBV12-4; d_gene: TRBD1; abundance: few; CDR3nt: TGTGCCAGCAGCCCGGGACAGGGGGATTTCTACGAGCAGTACTTC; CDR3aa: CASSPGQGDFYEQYF
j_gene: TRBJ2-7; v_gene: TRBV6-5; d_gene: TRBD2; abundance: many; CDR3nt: TGTGCCAGCAGTTCGCGGGAGGGACGGGAGCAGTACTTC; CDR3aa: CASSSREGREQYF
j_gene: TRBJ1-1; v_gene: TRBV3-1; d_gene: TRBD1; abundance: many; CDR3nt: TGTGCCAGCAGCCAGAACAGGGGGCTTGAAGCTTTCTTT; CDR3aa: CASSQNRGLEAFF
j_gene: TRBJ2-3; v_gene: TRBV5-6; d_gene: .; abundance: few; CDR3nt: TGTGCCAGCAGCCTAACAGGACAACCCACAGATACGCAGTATTTT; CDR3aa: CASSLTGQPTDTQYF
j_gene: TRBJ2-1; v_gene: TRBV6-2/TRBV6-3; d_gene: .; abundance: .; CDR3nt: TGTGCCAGCATTGGAAGGAAAGCCTACAATGAGCAGTTCTTC; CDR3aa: CASIGRKAYNEQFF
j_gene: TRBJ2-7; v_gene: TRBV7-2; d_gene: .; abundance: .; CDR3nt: TGTGCCAGCAGCTTAGCGCCCGACTACGAGCAGTACTTC; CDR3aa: CASSLAPDYEQYF
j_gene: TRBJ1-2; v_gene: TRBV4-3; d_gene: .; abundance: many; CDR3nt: TGCGCCAGCAGCCAAACGATTTTTTGGGACGTAGGGACGGGAGGCTACACCTTC; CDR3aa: CASSQTIFWDVGTGGYTF
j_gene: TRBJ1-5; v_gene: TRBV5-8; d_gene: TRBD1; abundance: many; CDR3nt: TGTGCCAGCAGCTTATCGGGGACAGGGTCTTCAGCCCAGCATTTT; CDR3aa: CASSLSGTGSSAQHF
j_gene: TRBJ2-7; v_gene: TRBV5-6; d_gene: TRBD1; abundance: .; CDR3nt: TGTGCCAGCAGCTTCCCAACCGGGACAGGGGGCGAAGAGCAGTACTTC; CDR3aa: CASSFPTGTGGEEQYF
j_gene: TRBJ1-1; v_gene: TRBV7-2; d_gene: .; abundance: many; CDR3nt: TGTGCCAGCAGTCCTCGGACCCCAATAACTGAAGCTTTCTTT; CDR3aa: CASSPRTPITEAFF
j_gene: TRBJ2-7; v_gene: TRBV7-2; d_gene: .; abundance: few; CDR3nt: TGTGCCAGCAGCTTAGTGGCCCCCTACGAGCAGTACTTC; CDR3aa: CASSLVAPYEQYF
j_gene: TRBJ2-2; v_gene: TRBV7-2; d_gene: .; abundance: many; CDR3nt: TGTGCCAGCAGCCCCTATAGCGGAGGCGCGAACACCGGGGAGCTGTTTTTT; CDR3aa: CASSPYSGGANTGELFF
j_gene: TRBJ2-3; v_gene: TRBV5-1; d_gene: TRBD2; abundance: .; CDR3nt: TGCGCCAGCAGGCAGCGGGGGGACACAGATACGCAGTATTTT; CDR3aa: CASRQRGDTDTQYF
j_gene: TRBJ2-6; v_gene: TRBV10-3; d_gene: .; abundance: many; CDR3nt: TGTGCCATCAGTGAGGGGGGTTTCTCTGGGGCCAACGTCCTGACTTTC; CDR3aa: CAISEGGFSGANVLTF
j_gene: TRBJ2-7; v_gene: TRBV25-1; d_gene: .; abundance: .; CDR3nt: TGTGCCAGCAGTCAAGACGGGGCCGCCTACGAGCAGTACTTC; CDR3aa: CASSQDGAAYEQYF
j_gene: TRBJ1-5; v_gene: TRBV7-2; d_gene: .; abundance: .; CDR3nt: TGTGCCAGCAGCCCAAACGTGGGGGTCGGTCAGCCCCAGCATTTT; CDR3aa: CASSPNVGVGQPQHF
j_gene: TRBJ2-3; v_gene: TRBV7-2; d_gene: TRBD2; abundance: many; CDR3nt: TGTGCCAGCAGCTTACAATCTAGCGGGAGCACAGATACGCAGTATTTT; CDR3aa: CASSLQSSGSTDTQYF
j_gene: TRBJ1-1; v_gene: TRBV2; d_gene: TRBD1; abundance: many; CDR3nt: TGTGCCAGCAGTGATGGGACAGGGGACAAAGCTTTCTTT; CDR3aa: CASSDGTGDKAFF
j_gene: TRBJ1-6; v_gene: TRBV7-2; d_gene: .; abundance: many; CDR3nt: TGTGCCAGCAGCGTTTCGGGGGGACAATCATACTCACCCCTCCACTTT; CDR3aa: CASSVSGGQSYSPLHF
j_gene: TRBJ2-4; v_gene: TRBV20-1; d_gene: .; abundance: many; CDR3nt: TGCAGTGCAGCTTCCAGAGGGAACATTCAGTACTTC; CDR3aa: CSAASRGNIQYF
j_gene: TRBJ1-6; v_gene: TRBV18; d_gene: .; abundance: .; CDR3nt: TGTGCCAGCTCACCACCGCAGACCTATAATTCACCCCTCCACTTT; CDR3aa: CASSPPQTYNSPLHF
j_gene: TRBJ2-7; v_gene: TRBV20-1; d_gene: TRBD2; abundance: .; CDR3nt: TGCAGTGCTAGATCGGGACTAGCGGGGGGGGAGCAGTACTTC; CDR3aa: CSARSGLAGGEQYF
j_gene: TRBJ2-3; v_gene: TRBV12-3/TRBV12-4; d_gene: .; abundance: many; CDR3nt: TGTGCCAGCAGCACAGGAACTAGCACAGATACGCAGTATTTT; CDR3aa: CASSTGTSTDTQYF
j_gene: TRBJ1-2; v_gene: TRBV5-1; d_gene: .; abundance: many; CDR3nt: TGCGCCAGCAGCTTGTTGGATAACTATGGCTACACCTTC; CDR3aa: CASSLLDNYGYTF
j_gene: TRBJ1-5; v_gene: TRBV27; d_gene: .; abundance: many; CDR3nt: TGTGCCAGCAGTTGGGCCAGGAGCAATCAGCCCCAGCATTTT; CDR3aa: CASSWARSNQPQHF
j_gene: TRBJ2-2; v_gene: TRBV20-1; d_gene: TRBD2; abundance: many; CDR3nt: TGCAGTGCAAAACTAGCGGGACTTGGCACCGGGGAGCTGTTTTTT; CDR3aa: CSAKLAGLGTGELFF
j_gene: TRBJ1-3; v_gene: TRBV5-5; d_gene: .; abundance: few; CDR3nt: TGTGCCAGCAGCTTGGCAGGAGGGGGCTCTGGAAACACCATATATTTT; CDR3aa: CASSLAGGGSGNTIYF
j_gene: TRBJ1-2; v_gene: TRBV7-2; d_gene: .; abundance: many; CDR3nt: TGTGCCAGCAGCCCCAGTCCCGGGGGCGATGCTAACTATGGCTACACCTTC; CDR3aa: CASSPSPGGDANYGYTF
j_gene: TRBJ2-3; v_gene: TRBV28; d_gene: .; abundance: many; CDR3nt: TGTGCCAGCAACCAAGGGGGTACAGATACGCAGTATTTT; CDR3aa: CASNQGGTDTQYF
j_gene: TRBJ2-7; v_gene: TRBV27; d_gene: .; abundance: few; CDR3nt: TGTGCCAGCTCATATAACTCCAGGGGATACGAGCAGTACTTC; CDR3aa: CASSYNSRGYEQYF
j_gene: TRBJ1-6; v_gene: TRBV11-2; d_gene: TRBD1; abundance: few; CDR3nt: TGTGCCAGCACGACCAGGGGGGGCTCACCCCTCCACTTT; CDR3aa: CASTTRGGSPLHF
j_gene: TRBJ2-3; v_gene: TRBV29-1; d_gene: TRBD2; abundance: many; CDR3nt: TGCAGCTCGACTAGCGCTTCTAGCACAGATACGCAGTATTTT; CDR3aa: CSSTSASSTDTQYF
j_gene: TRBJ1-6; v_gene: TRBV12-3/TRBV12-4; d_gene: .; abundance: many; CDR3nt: TGTGCCAGCAGTTTGGTTTTCCCTAATTCACCCCTCCACTTT; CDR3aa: CASSLVFPNSPLHF
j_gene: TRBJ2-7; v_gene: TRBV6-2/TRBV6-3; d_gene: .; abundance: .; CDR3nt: TGTGCCAGCAGTCGGAGGGTAGAAGAGCAGTACTTC; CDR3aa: CASSRRVEEQYF
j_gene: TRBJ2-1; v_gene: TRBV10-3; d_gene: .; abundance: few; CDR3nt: TGTGCCATCCTACCTATAGGGGCAGGGTTCGGCGAGCAGTTCTTC; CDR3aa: CAILPIGAGFGEQFF
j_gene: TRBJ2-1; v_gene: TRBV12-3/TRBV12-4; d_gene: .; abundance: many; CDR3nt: TGTGCCAGCAGCTCACCGGGACGCGGCTCCTACAATGAGCAGTTCTTC; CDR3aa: CASSSPGRGSYNEQFF
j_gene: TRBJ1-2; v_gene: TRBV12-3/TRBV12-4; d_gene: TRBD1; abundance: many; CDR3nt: TGTGCCAGCAGTAAAGGACAGGGGAACTATGGCTACACCTTC; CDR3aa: CASSKGQGNYGYTF
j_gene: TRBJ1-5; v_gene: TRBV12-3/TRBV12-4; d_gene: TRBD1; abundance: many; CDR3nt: TGTGCCAGCAGTTATACAGGGGGCGGCAATCAGCCCCAGCATTTT; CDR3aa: CASSYTGGGNQPQHF
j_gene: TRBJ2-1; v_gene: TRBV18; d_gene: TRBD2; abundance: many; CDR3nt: TGTGCCAGCTCCCCCACCGTACGGGAGGTCTTGTTTAATGAGCAGTTCTTC; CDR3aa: CASSPTVREVLFNEQFF
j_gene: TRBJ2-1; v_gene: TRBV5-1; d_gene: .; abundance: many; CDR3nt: TGCGCCAGCTCAGAACTAGTAGACAATGAGCAGTTCTTC; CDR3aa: CASSELVDNEQFF
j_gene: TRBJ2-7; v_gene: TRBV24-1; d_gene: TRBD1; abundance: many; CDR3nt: TGTGCCACCAGTGCCCCCACGCCCCACCGGACAGGGAGAGACGAGCAGTACTTC; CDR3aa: CATSAPTPHRTGRDEQYF
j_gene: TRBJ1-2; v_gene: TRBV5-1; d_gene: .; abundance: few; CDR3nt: TGCGCCAGCAGCTTGGAAGGGGGTGGCTATGGCTACACCTTC; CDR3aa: CASSLEGGGYGYTF
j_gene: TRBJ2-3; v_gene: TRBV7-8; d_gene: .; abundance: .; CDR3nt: TGTGCCAGCGGATTCCGGGCCTTCACAGATACGCAGTATTTT; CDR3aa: CASGFRAFTDTQYF
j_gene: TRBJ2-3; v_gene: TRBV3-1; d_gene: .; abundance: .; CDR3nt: TGTGCCAGCAGCCAAGAGAGGCGGGCGGATACGCAGTATTTT; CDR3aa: CASSQERRADTQYF
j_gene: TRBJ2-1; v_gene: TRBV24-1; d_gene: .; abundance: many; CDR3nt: TGTGCCACTAACGCAGCGGGTTATAATGAGCAGTTCTTC; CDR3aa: CATNAAGYNEQFF
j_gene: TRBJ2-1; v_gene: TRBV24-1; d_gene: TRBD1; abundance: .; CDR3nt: TGTGCCACCAGTGATTCAGTGACAGGGGGCGCAGGCAATGAGCAGTTCTTC; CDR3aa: CATSDSVTGGAGNEQFF
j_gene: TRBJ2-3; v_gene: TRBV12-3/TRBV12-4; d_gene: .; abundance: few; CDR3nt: TGTGCCAGCAGCCCTCCGGGCCGCACAGATACGCAGTATTTT; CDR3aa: CASSPPGRTDTQYF
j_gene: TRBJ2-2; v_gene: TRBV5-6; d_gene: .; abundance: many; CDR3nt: TGTGCCAGCAGCGTTATCAACACCGGGGAGCTGTTTTTT; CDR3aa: CASSVINTGELFF